Below, 22 T cell receptor beta chains from the same sample are listed, as sequenced in a study of T cell responses to AZD1222 COVID-19 vaccine. This table comes from immunoSEQ multiplex PCR, and its TCRdb copy is limited to in-frame clones, with some not included. The sample has about 130,000 clones, 88% seen once. Sequenced here: peripheral blood, sampled on day 0 of AZD1222 vaccination. The source of these receptors is an adult in good health.

The chain has TRBV6-2 or TRBV6-3 and TRBJ1-5; no reliable D call. CDR1 is MNHEY and CDR2 is SVGEGT in the germline V gene. This CDR3 is built from 15 residues. Trimming took off 5 bases at V and 1 base at J, with 12 bases between the two ends. CDR3: CASSPSTASNQPQHF. The CDR3 coding sequence is TGTGCCAGCAGTCCCTCGACGGCAAGCAATCAGCCCCAGCATTTT.

The chain recombines TRBV7-8 with TRBJ2-1, with D tentatively TRBD2 (6 bases). Trimming took off 3 bases at V and 0 bases at J, with 12 bases between the two ends. The CDR3 has 16 amino acids. The germline gives CDR1 SGHVS, CDR2 FQNEAQ. The CDR3 loop reads CASSLSSGSSYNEQFF. The CDR3 DNA follows: TGTGCCAGCAGCTTGAGTAGCGGCAGCTCCTACAATGAGCAGTTCTTC. The variable domain in full, completed from reference TRBV7-8 and TRBJ2-1, reads GAGVSQSPRYKVAKRGQDVALRCDPISGHVSLFWYQQALGQGPEFLTYFQNEAQLDKSGLPSDRFFAERPEGSVSTLKIQRTQQEDSAVYLCASSLSSGSSYNEQFFGPGTRLTVL.

The chain joins TRBV7-9 to TRBJ1-3; no reliable D call. The CDR3 extends over 12 amino acids. Trimming pared 3 bases from V and 10 bases from J, leaving 10 bases between. Germline assignment: CDR1 SEHNR and CDR2 FQNEAQ (reference sequence). CDR3 nucleotide sequence: TGTGCCAGCAGCTTGGGCGGAACAACCATATATTTT. This sequence encodes CASSLGGTTIYF.

J is TRBJ1-2 and V is TRBV18; a weak D match, TRBD1 (6 bases). CDR3 length equals 14 residues. Germline values: CDR1 KGHSH, CDR2 LQKENI. Deletions cut 5 bases from V and 7 bases from J, with 17 bases between. Here the CDR3 reads CASSSKSWGPGYTF. The DNA for the CDR3 is TGTGCCAGCTCATCAAAATCTTGGGGGCCTGGCTACACCTTC. Supplemented by reference TRBV18 and TRBJ1-2, the full variable domain reads NAGVMQNPRHLVRRRGQEARLRCSPMKGHSHVYWYRQLPEEGLKFMVYLQKENIIDESGMPKERFSAEFPKEGPSILRIQQVVRGDSAAYFCASSSKSWGPGYTFGSGTRLTVV.

The chain recombines TRBV6-2 or TRBV6-3 with TRBJ1-5; D ambiguous. The CDR3 is 15 residues long. CDR1 MNHEY and CDR2 SVGEGT come from the germline V gene. V gave up 4 bases and J gave up 5 bases, with 15 bases separating them. This chain's CDR3 is CASSFSAEAYQPQHF. In nucleotides, the CDR3 is TGTGCCAGCAGTTTCTCGGCGGAGGCTTATCAGCCCCAGCATTTT.

The chain joins TRBV24-1 to TRBJ2-2, with D uncertain. There are 13 residues in the CDR3. Germline CDR1 reads KGHDR; CDR2 reads SFDVKD. V was cut by 9 bases and J by 1 base, with 8 bases left in between. The DNA for the CDR3 is TGTGCCACCGCGGACGAGAACACCGGGGAGCTGTTTTTT. It translates to CATADENTGELFF.

The chain links TRBV6-5 to TRBJ1-4; D gene uncertain. Trimming removed 6 bases at V and 8 bases at J, with 16 bases between. Germline loops: CDR1 MNHEY, CDR2 SVGAGI. The CDR3 runs to 14 residues. The CDR3 region is CASRALRASEKLFF. DNA of the CDR3: TGTGCCAGCAGGGCACTACGGGCCTCCGAAAAACTGTTTTTT.

This sequence joins TRBV2 and TRBJ2-2; D is uncertain. The germline V gene has CDR1 SNHLY and CDR2 FYNNEI. V gave up 7 bases and J gave up 6 bases, with 12 bases separating them. This CDR3 region has 13 residues. The CDR3 nucleotides read TGTGCCAGCAACAGCCCAAACGCCGGGGAGCTGTTTTTT. Amino acids: CASNSPNAGELFF.

The chain has TRBV28 and TRBJ1-5; no clear D. Germline-derived CDR1 and CDR2 are MDHEN and SYDVKM. V was shortened by 3 bases and J by 0 bases, with 3 bases between the two germline ends. The CDR3 covers 13 residues. The CDR3: CASSFRSNQPQHF. CDR3 DNA: TGTGCCAGCAGTTTTCGTAGCAATCAGCCCCAGCATTTT.

The J gene is TRBJ2-3, the V gene TRBV5-1; 14 bases line up with TRBD2. CDR1 and CDR2 from the germline V gene are SGHRS and YFSETQ. J lost 4 bases, V lost 2 bases, and 6 bases had no gene match. The CDR3 has 17 amino acids. CDR3 coding DNA: TGCGCCAGCAGCTTAGGGACTAGCGGGAGTACGGCAGATACGCAGTATTTT. Translating it yields CASSLGTSGSTADTQYF.

This sequence joins TRBV18 and TRBJ2-6; no clear D gene. Germline V gene sequence: CDR1 KGHSH, CDR2 LQKENI. Trimming took 4 bases from V and 0 from J, leaving 10 bases between them. CDR3 length: 16 amino acids. The CDR3 spells CASSLPTVSGANVLTF. In DNA, the CDR3 is TGTGCCAGCTCACTGCCGACGGTCTCTGGGGCCAACGTCCTGACTTTC.

The chain links TRBV10-2 to TRBJ2-7; D is possibly TRBD2 (5 bases). CDR3 length: 15 residues. Germline lookup yields CDR1 WSHSY and CDR2 SAAADI. V lost 2 bases and J lost 6, with 17 bases in between. The CDR3 coding sequence is TGCGCCAGCAGTGAGGGATTCGGGATCGCGCCCGAGCAGTACTTC. This gives the protein CASSEGFGIAPEQYF.

The rearrangement links TRBV5-6 to TRBJ2-7; the match to TRBD1 covers 8 bases. This CDR3 has 16 residues. CDR1 is SGHDT and CDR2 is YYEEEE in the germline V gene. The V and J ends lost 5 bases and 2 bases, in that order; junction bases with no gene match: 12. The CDR3 spells CASSLQGGGLPYEQYF. CDR3 DNA sequence: TGTGCCAGCAGTTTACAGGGGGGCGGACTGCCCTACGAGCAGTACTTC.

This chain uses TRBV6-2 or TRBV6-3 with TRBJ1-1; D call uncertain. V lost 5 bases to trimming and J lost 2 bases, with 15 bases between them. The CDR3 is made up of 15 amino acids. Germline loops: CDR1 MNHEY, CDR2 SVGEGT. CDR3 bases: TGTGCCAGCAGTAAGTCAGGCGTTCTAAACACTGAAGCTTTCTTT. It specifies CASSKSGVLNTEAFF.

The CDR3 loop reads CASKTSPTGELFF. CDR3 in DNA: TGTGCCAGCAAGACTAGCCCCACCGGGGAGCTGTTTTTT. J is TRBJ2-2 and V is TRBV2; 7 bases fit TRBD2. The CDR3 consists of 13 residues. V lost 7 bases, J lost 4 bases, and 3 bases stayed unmatched. Germline CDR1 is SNHLY and CDR2 is FYNNEI.

The chain has TRBV11-2 and TRBJ2-5, with D perhaps TRBD2 (6 bases). Germline V lookup: CDR1 SGHAT, CDR2 FQNNGV. V was trimmed by 3 bases and J by 1 base, leaving 12 bases between them. This CDR3 spans 15 amino acids. CDR3 in amino acids: CASSFAGLSQETQYF. CDR3 sequence (DNA): TGTGCCAGCAGCTTTGCGGGACTGAGCCAAGAGACCCAGTACTTC.

This chain connects TRBV7-6 to TRBJ2-3, with 12 bases lining up with TRBD2. This CDR3 has 15 residues. The V and J ends lost 5 bases and 4 bases, in that order; junction bases with no gene match: 4. Germline V lookup: CDR1 SGHVS, CDR2 FNYEAQ. CDR3 sequence reads: CASSPLAGGADTQYF. As DNA, the CDR3 is TGTGCCAGCAGCCCGCTAGCGGGGGGGGCAGATACGCAGTATTTT.

V usage is TRBV7-2 and J usage is TRBJ1-5; TRBD1 is a possible D gene (6 bases). The CDR3 sequence is 15 residues long. CDR1 SGHTA and CDR2 FQGNSA come from the germline V gene. The V end was cut by 0 bases, the J end by 5 bases, with 11 bases between. The CDR3 reads CASSLARGLDQPQHF. The CDR3 nucleotides read TGTGCCAGCAGCTTAGCCCGGGGGCTCGATCAGCCCCAGCATTTT. Looking up the rest from reference TRBV7-2 and TRBJ1-5 gives the full variable domain: GAGVSQSPSNKVTEKGKDVELRCDPISGHTALYWYRQSLGQGLEFLIYFQGNSAPDKSGLPSDRFSAERTGGSVSTLTIQRTQQEDSAVYLCASSLARGLDQPQHFGDGTRLSIL.

The chain joins TRBV2 to TRBJ1-2; possible D gene TRBD1, 5 bases. V lost 2 bases to trimming and J lost 5 bases, with 12 bases between them. This CDR3 has 14 residues. Germline V CDR1 and CDR2: SNHLY, FYNNEI. CDR3 in amino acids: CASSELTQVYGYTF. For the CDR3, the DNA is TGTGCCAGCAGTGAACTGACACAGGTGTATGGCTACACCTTC.

The J gene is TRBJ1-1, the V gene TRBV5-1, with TRBD1 identical over 9 bases. The CDR3 contains 16 residues. V shed 2 bases and J 2 bases; nucleotides not matched to a gene: 7. Looked up from germline, CDR1 is SGHRS and CDR2 is YFSETQ. CDR3 nucleotides: TGCGCCAGCAGCTTCACGTGGACAGGGGTAAACACTGAAGCTTTCTTT. This translates into CASSFTWTGVNTEAFF.

The rearrangement links TRBV7-3 to TRBJ1-2; TRBD1 matches 7 bases. The trim removed 4 bases at V and 4 bases at J, leaving 6 bases unmatched. The CDR3 consists of 14 residues. Germline lookup yields CDR1 SGHTA and CDR2 FQGTGA. DNA for the CDR3: TGTGCCAGCAGCTCCCGGGCAGGGGGCTATGGCTACACCTTC. Its protein is CASSSRAGGYGYTF.

This clone was picked up one time. The genes are TRBV28 and TRBJ1-5, with D perhaps TRBD1 (6 bases). Trimming removed 2 bases from V and 0 bases from J, with 17 bases in between. The germline V gene encodes CDR1 MDHEN and CDR2 SYDVKM. The CDR3 totals 18 residues. CDR3 bases: TGTGCCAGCAGTTTACTCTCGGGGACACTTCCTAGCAATCAGCCCCAGCATTTT. Amino acid sequence: CASSLLSGTLPSNQPQHF.